The source of this T cell receptor beta chain is a study of T cells in Graves' hyperthyroidism and ophthalmopathy (dated by TCRdb to between 2018 and 2021). In terms of the full investigation: Peripheral blood was sampled at the time of initial diagnosis, prior to any treatment. An independent validation cohort of fewer than 20 hyperthyroidism patients and some 15 patients who later progressed to ophthalmopathy tested prospective prediction of ophthalmopathy. The paper describes TCR Vbeta CDR3 sequencing of about 140 peripheral blood samples, made up of 43 ophthalmopathy patients, around 78 hyperthyroidism patients and 17 progressor patients. The roughly 91 discovery patients were randomly divided into training and test sets at a 7:3 ratio. After sampling, hyperthyroidism patients received methimazole starting at 30 mg daily, and ophthalmopathy patients received high-dose intravenous methylprednisolone. To identify TCR V-J signatures that set the groups apart, the researchers used a discovery cohort of about a hundred patients, made up of about 44 with Graves' ophthalmopathy and 57 with stable Graves' hyperthyroidism. In about 6 Graves' hyperthyroidism patients, the study also compared T-cell repertoires from thyroid tissue with T-cell repertoires from blood. Overall results and qualifications from the work: Sample size was not statistically predetermined, and blinding of investigators to group allocation was not performed. Most expanded thyroid clonotypes (frequency above 0.001) were also found in blood, which suggests that blood repertoires may mirror thyroid immune responses. Ophthalmopathy was separated from stable hyperthyroidism by a 13 V-J signature model, with around 90% sensitivity and approximately 81% specificity obtained in cross-validation and 80%/75% obtained in testing. During validation, the model predicted progression to ophthalmopathy a median of roughly six months ahead of onset, with around 71% sensitivity and almost 75% specificity.

Concerning this clonotype itself: It lacks a known antigen. Base qualities are not recorded, but no much larger clone differs from it by a single base.

The CDR3 measures 16 amino acids from cysteine to phenylalanine. CDR3 DNA is the only sequence kept; it has 48 bases, read in frame from the first base. V drops 0 bases and J drops 11 bases, leaving 22 bases in between. CDR1 and CDR2 are drawn from the germline V gene (reference sequence): LNHDA, SQIVND. A patient counted as having stable Graves' hyperthyroidism if no progression to ophthalmopathy occurred over 18 months of follow-up. Hyperthyroidism patients were newly diagnosed, had a disease duration of under 2 months, and were aged 18 to 65 years. Patients with uncontrolled infections, other autoimmune diseases, pregnancy or lactation were excluded. Clinical symptoms, serum thyroxine and TRAb, thyroid ultrasound, and orbital computed tomography formed the basis for the diagnoses. PBMCs were isolated from more than 9 ml of fresh peripheral blood by Ficoll-Paque density gradient centrifugation. Total RNA was extracted using Trizol reagent, and RNA quality was assessed on an Agilent 2100 Bioanalyzer.

Amplification of TCR beta CDR3 regions was carried out from RNA transcripts. For the first round of RT-PCR on the TCR CDR3, the HTBI primer set was used together with the Qiagen OneStep RT-PCR kit. The libraries were constructed in a second round of multiplex PCR and then size-selected and purified. Libraries were sequenced paired-end with 100 bp reads on an Illumina HiSeq2000. The original pipeline was this. Raw data were processed with SOAPnuke, discarding reads with adapters, uncalled bases, mean Phred below 15, or no exact constant-primer or identifier match. COPE v1.2.5 was used to merge high-quality paired reads, and clonotypes were defined as unique nucleotide sequences. MiTCR v1.1 was used to align the clonotypes against IMGT TRBV, TRBD and TRBJ reference segments. Analysis was restricted to V-J combinations with a frequency above 0.0001, which covered roughly 99% of repertoires. The TCS score was defined as the ratio of F50 (clonal expansion) to E x V (chaos), calculated using BLOSUM62-based TCRdist between CDR3 peptides within each V-J. Welch's t-statistics and random forest reduced 450 to 600 V-J features to some 14, which were used in a naive Bayes classifier (R e1071). The raw public reads went through TCRdb reprocessing: fastp at Q25, MiXCR clone calling, in-frame beta chains kept. Entries that share a CDR3 protein sequence are merged under the most common genes and DNA. The authors' filters were not applied to this entry. The sample contains about 480,000 distinct CDR3 sequences, around 14% of them found a single time. The top ten clones comprise 15% to 20% of the sample.

Sequencing was done on a sample of blood. The sequence links TRBV19 to TRBJ1-1, with a weak D call of TRBD1 (5 bases match). This TCR derives from a woman between 18 and 29 years old with Graves' hyperthyroidism. The CDR3 region has the sequence CASSIETPAEGNEAFF. The DNA is as follows: TGTGCCAGTAGTATAGAGACCCCCGCGGAGGGGAATGAGGCTTTCTTT.